The 4 T cell receptor beta chains reported below all come from one sample, sequenced in a study of control samples from healthy donors and cancer patients. Assay: immunoSEQ multiplex PCR; the TCRdb copy retains only in-frame clones and omits some. The data hold some 100,000 clones, with roughly 92% observed a single time. Sequencing was carried out using blood. The receptors were gathered from a human donor in good health. The donor label of this sample is uncertain.

The gene calls are TRBV11-2 and TRBJ1-2, with D tentatively TRBD1 (5 bases). CDR1 SGHAT and CDR2 FQNNGV come from the germline V gene. V lost 4 bases to trimming and J lost 4 bases, with 13 bases between them. The CDR3 loop spans 14 amino acids. The CDR3 region is CASSWTQDLYGYTF. In DNA form, the CDR3 reads TGTGCCAGCAGCTGGACACAGGACCTCTATGGCTACACCTTC. The full variable domain, in which reference TRBV11-2 and TRBJ1-2 provide the parts outside the CDR3, is EAGVAQSPRYKIIEKRQSVAFWCNPISGHATLYWYQQILGQGPKLLIQFQNNGVVDDSQLPKDRFSAERLKGVDSTLKIQPAKLEDSAVYLCASSWTQDLYGYTFGSGTRLTVV.

The chain links TRBV11-3 to TRBJ1-1; unclear D gene. V lost 1 base to trimming and J lost 1 base, with 4 bases between them. Germline V gene sequence: CDR1 SGHNT, CDR2 YENEEA. The CDR3 sequence is 13 residues long. The CDR3 nucleotides read TGTGCCAGCAGCTTAGCGGGGAACACTGAAGCTTTCTTT. Amino acid sequence: CASSLAGNTEAFF.

V and J are TRBV10-2 and TRBJ1-5; 8 bases are shared with TRBD1. The ends lost 6 bases at V and 5 bases at J; junction bases unmatched: 18. From germline, CDR1 is WSHSY and CDR2 SAAADI. The CDR3 extends over 18 amino acids. CDR3 nucleotide sequence: TGCGCCAGCAGCTCACGCCTCCCTTGGACAGGGAAAGATCAGCCCCAGCATTTT. It specifies CASSSRLPWTGKDQPQHF.

The chain employs TRBV10-3 and TRBJ1-5; the D is unclear. This CDR3 region has 9 residues. Germline CDR1 and CDR2: ENHRY and SYGVKD. With 9 bases removed from V and 8 bases from J, the gap between germline ends came to 5 bases. CDR3 loop: CAIREPQHF. The CDR3 nucleotides read TGTGCCATTAGGGAGCCCCAGCATTTT.